The clone carrying this T cell receptor (beta chain) came up a few times. The antigen remains undetermined. TCRdb analysed the RT-PCR reads with MiXCR anew, one entry per CDR3 protein. Of about 650,000 distinct CDR3 sequences detected, more than 15% appear once; the ten largest clones hold roughly 12%. This specimen belongs to a study of response to subunit inactivated influenza vaccine. Findings and caveats of the study: After each seasonal influenza vaccination, few new T cells are recruited, the authors suggested.

V gave up 7 bases and J gave up 1 base; unmatched junction bases: 6. Germline CDR1 SGHDT, CDR2 YYEEEE. This CDR3 contains 14 residues. The material sequenced was PBMCs from blood, taken approximately 13 days after vaccination. This sequence joins TRBV5-6 and TRBJ2-3; TRBD2 aligns across 7 bases. This TCR came from a middle-aged man who received an inactivated influenza vaccine. The CDR3 DNA reads as TGTGCCAGCGCTGGGGCGGGAGGCACAGATACGCAGTATTTT. It translates to CASAGAGGTDTQYF.